The 26 T cell receptor beta chains below were found in one sample sequenced in a study of blood T cells in healthy people across ages. Primers used in a second PCR of about 6 to 11 cycles were a sample-barcoded 5' primer and a J-beta primer mix. Each CDR3 protein is one row after TCRdb ran MiXCR on the 5' RACE reads. The sample gives around 1,000,000 distinct CDR3 sequences, approximately 26% of which show up once; around 0.75% is in the top ten. This sample was also put to use in a study of T cells of mothers and their children.

Sequencing was performed on blood. The source of these receptors is a girl aged 2 to 10 in good health.

V is TRBV6-2 or TRBV6-3 and J is TRBJ1-6, with 7 bases aligning to TRBD1. The V segment lost 4 bases and the J segment 7 bases; nucleotides outside the gene matches: 10. This CDR3 is 16 amino acids long. The V gene's germline CDR1 is MNHEY and CDR2 SVGEGT. The CDR3 DNA reads as TGTGCCAGCAGTTTTCCACCGGGACAGCGGAATTCACCCCTCCACTTT. This translates into CASSFPPGQRNSPLHF.

This chain links TRBV7-9 with TRBJ2-3, with TRBD2 identical over 9 bases. The CDR3 loop spans 15 amino acids. The germline V gene encodes CDR1 SEHNR and CDR2 FQNEAQ (reference sequence). V trimming: 5 bases; J trimming: 7 bases; junction bases outside the gene matches: 10. DNA of the CDR3: TGTGCCAGCAGCCCCCTCTTAGCGGGGGTTCATACGCAGTATTTT. It specifies CASSPLLAGVHTQYF.

A few counts support this clonotype. The chain uses TRBV5-8 and TRBJ2-4; a possible D gene is TRBD1 (6 bases). The germline V gene has CDR1 SGHTS and CDR2 YDEGEE. The CDR3 sequence is 15 residues long. V shed 0 bases and J shed 0 bases, with 7 bases lying between them. CDR3 in amino acids: CASSLEGGAKNIQYF. DNA of the CDR3: TGTGCCAGCAGCTTGGAAGGGGGAGCCAAAAACATTCAGTACTTC.

This chain connects TRBV6-2 or TRBV6-3 to TRBJ2-5, with a weak D call TRBD1 (5 bases). The J call may be incorrect, as the DNA end agrees better with TRBJ2-7. Germline V gene sequence: CDR1 MNHEY, CDR2 SVGEGT. The CDR3 totals 15 residues. This chain's CDR3 is CASRPTGRSSYEQYF. CDR3 coding DNA: TGTGCCAGCAGACCCACAGGTAGATCAAGCTACGAGCAGTACTTC.

This clonotype was counted between two and nine times. The junction differs from germline at one of its ends, possibly a read error. The chain uses TRBV9 and TRBJ1-2; unclear D gene. Looked up from germline, CDR1 is SGDLS and CDR2 is YYNGEE. This CDR3 spans 14 amino acids. The CDR3 here is CAGSRRVESYGYTF. The CDR3 nucleotides are TGTGCCGGCAGCAGAAGGGTTGAGAGCTATGGCTACACCTTC.

The rearrangement links TRBV6-5 to TRBJ2-7, with D perhaps TRBD1 or TRBD2 (5 bases each). V lost 0 bases, J lost 2 bases, and 17 bases lay in between. Germline lookup yields CDR1 MNHEY and CDR2 SVGAGI. The CDR3 has 17 residues. The CDR3: CASSYSFIGAAPYEQYF. The CDR3 bases are TGTGCCAGCAGTTACTCCTTTATCGGGGCAGCCCCCTACGAGCAGTACTTC.

This clonotype was counted a few times. CDR3: CASRVSSVNQPQHF. The CDR3 nucleotides read TGTGCCAGCAGAGTCAGCAGCGTAAATCAGCCCCAGCATTTT. The J gene is TRBJ1-5, the V gene TRBV6-5; D gene unclear. Trimming pared 6 bases from V and 4 bases from J, leaving 13 bases between. The V gene's germline CDR1 is MNHEY and CDR2 SVGAGI. There are 14 residues in the CDR3.

The rearrangement uses TRBV3-1 and TRBJ2-5; D is undetermined. The DNA end is more similar to TRBJ2-7, so the J call may be wrong. CDR3 length equals 15 residues. CDR1 is LGHDT, CDR2 YNNKEL, per germline (reference sequence). The CDR3 region has the DNA TGTGCCAGCAGCCAAGATAGCCATTCTGCCTACGAGCAGTACTTC. Protein product: CASSQDSHSAYEQYF.

The chain is built from TRBV6-2 or TRBV6-3 and TRBJ2-7, with D unresolved. V lost 0 bases to trimming and J lost 1 base, with 13 bases between them. The length of the CDR3 is 16 residues. Germline V gene lookup returns CDR1 MNHEY and CDR2 SVGEGT. The CDR3 sequence is CASSYSPLEGSYEQYF. The CDR3, as DNA: TGTGCCAGCAGTTACTCTCCCCTTGAAGGTTCCTACGAGCAGTACTTC.

The V and J genes are TRBV6-6 and TRBJ2-1; D is perhaps TRBD2 (6 bases). V dropped 2 bases and J dropped 7 bases, with 12 bases sitting between them. Per germline, CDR1 MNHNY and CDR2 SVGAGI (reference sequence). The CDR3 extends over 14 amino acids. The DNA of the CDR3 is TGTGCCAGCAGTTACCCGGGGGATGTAAATGAGCAGTTCTTC. Translated: CASSYPGDVNEQFF.

The rearrangement links TRBV28 to TRBJ1-2; 7 positions match TRBD1. Germline V CDR1 and CDR2: MDHEN, SYDVKM. This CDR3 has 14 amino acids. Losses at the gene ends were 6 bases for V and 5 bases for J; bases not matched to a gene: 9. CDR3 protein: CASRAEGARYGYTF. CDR3 bases: TGTGCCAGCAGAGCTGAGGGGGCCCGGTATGGCTACACCTTC.

This clonotype was observed a handful of times. V usage is TRBV6-8 and J usage is TRBJ1-3; TRBD1 might be the D (5 bases). The CDR3 runs to 17 residues. The V end lost 4 bases, the J end lost 10 bases, and 26 bases lay between the germline ends. Germline CDR1 reads MNHGY; CDR2 reads SAAAGT. CDR3 residues: CASSLSWRQRCLWTIYF. DNA of the CDR3: TGTGCCAGCAGTTTATCCTGGAGACAGCGCTGTCTGTGGACCATATATTTT.

The V call is TRBV28, the J call TRBJ2-7; 8 bases are shared with TRBD2. CDR3 length equals 14 residues. With V trimmed by 6 bases and J by 6 bases, 10 bases remained unmatched. In germline, CDR1 is MDHEN, CDR2 SYDVKM. CDR3 region: CASSSEREFSEQYF. CDR3 coding DNA: TGTGCCAGCAGCTCGGAGCGGGAGTTTAGCGAGCAGTACTTC.

The chain employs TRBV6-5 and TRBJ2-7; 7 bases align to TRBD1. V trimming: 6 bases; J trimming: 5 bases; junction bases outside the gene matches: 10. Germline V gene lookup returns CDR1 MNHEY and CDR2 SVGAGI. The length of the CDR3 is 14 residues. In DNA, the CDR3 is TGTGCCAGCAGCCGTGACAGGGAGTTAAACGAGCAGTACTTC. This translates into CASSRDRELNEQYF.

This clonotype was counted between two and nine times. CDR3: CSASGTSGFSTDTQYF. DNA of the CDR3: TGCAGTGCTTCCGGGACTAGCGGTTTTAGCACAGATACGCAGTATTTT. The chain recombines TRBV20-1 with TRBJ2-3, with 11 positions matching TRBD2. Germline V CDR1 and CDR2: DFQATT, SNEGSKA (reference sequence). V lost 5 bases and J lost 0; bases outside the gene matches: 7. The CDR3 length is 16 residues.

This clonotype was observed a handful of times. This rearrangement joins TRBV20-1 to TRBJ1-2, with 8 nucleotides matching TRBD1. The J segment lost 5 bases and the V segment lost 2 bases, leaving 7 bases of the junction unmatched. Germline V gene lookup returns CDR1 DFQATT and CDR2 SNEGSKA (reference sequence). CDR3 length equals 14 residues. The CDR3 DNA follows: TGCAGTGCTAGACAAACAGACAGGGGATATGGCTACACCTTC. It encodes CSARQTDRGYGYTF.

The genes are TRBV28 and TRBJ1-2, with 7 bases identical to TRBD1. This CDR3 is 13 amino acids long. Germline V CDR1 and CDR2: MDHEN, SYDVKM. With V trimmed by 9 bases and J by 0 bases, 4 bases remained unmatched. CDR3 bases: TGTGCCAGTAAGACAGGGTCTAACTATGGCTACACCTTC. Protein product: CASKTGSNYGYTF.

This rearrangement joins TRBV28 to TRBJ1-5; D perhaps matches TRBD1 (5 bases). V was pared by 6 bases and J by 0 bases, with 12 bases between. CDR1 is MDHEN and CDR2 is SYDVKM in the germline V gene. CDR3 length: 15 amino acids. CDR3 amino acids: CASSPQGYSNQPQHF. For the CDR3, the DNA is TGTGCCAGCAGCCCCCAGGGATATAGCAATCAGCCCCAGCATTTT. Using reference TRBV28 and TRBJ1-5 for the parts outside the CDR3, the full variable domain is DVKVTQSSRYLVKRTGEKVFLECVQDMDHENMFWYRQDPGLGLRLIYFSYDVKMKEKGDIPEGYSVSREKKERFSLILESASTNQTSMYLCASSPQGYSNQPQHFGDGTRLSIL.

J is TRBJ2-1 and V is TRBV24-1; D is ambiguous. This CDR3 spans 14 amino acids. Looked up from germline, CDR1 is KGHDR and CDR2 is SFDVKD. Trimming cost V 5 bases and J 2 bases, with 9 bases left between them. CDR3 region: CATSGVGPYNEQFF. The CDR3 DNA sequence: TGTGCCACCAGTGGAGTGGGTCCCTACAATGAGCAGTTCTTC.

This clonotype was detected a few times. The chain uses TRBV6-2 or TRBV6-3 and TRBJ1-2; perhaps TRBD1 as D (5 bases). Trimming stripped 7 bases from V and 6 bases from J, with 21 bases between. CDR3 size: 15 residues. Germline-derived CDR1 and CDR2 are MNHEY and SVGEGT. DNA for the CDR3: TGTGCCAGCACGGCTGGAAGGGGAGAGGCGGATGGCTACACCTTC. Protein: CASTAGRGEADGYTF.

V is TRBV7-9 and J is TRBJ1-2; TRBD1 matches 7 bases. J gave up 4 bases and V 5 bases, and 4 bases lay outside the gene matches. The CDR3 runs 13 residues. Germline lookup yields CDR1 SEHNR and CDR2 FQNEAQ (reference sequence). The CDR3 nucleotides read TGTGCCAGCAGCCAGAGGGACAGCTATGGCTACACCTTC. Its translation is CASSQRDSYGYTF.

The chain combines TRBV28 with TRBJ2-7; 11 bases agree with TRBD2. This CDR3 has 17 amino acids. The germline gives CDR1 MDHEN, CDR2 SYDVKM. Trimming took 3 bases from V and 5 from J; bases not matched to a gene: 12. CDR3 amino acids: CASSLGQLAGVSHEQYF. In DNA, the CDR3 is TGTGCCAGCAGTTTGGGGCAACTAGCGGGAGTATCGCACGAGCAGTACTTC.

J is TRBJ2-6 and V is TRBV29-1; TRBD1 might be the D (6 bases). The CDR3 runs to 14 residues. V shed 1 base and J shed 3 bases, with 7 bases lying between them. The germline gives CDR1 SQVTM, CDR2 ANQGSEA. CDR3 sequence reads: CSVEAGVGANVLTF. Here the CDR3 DNA reads TGCAGCGTTGAAGCAGGGGTTGGGGCCAACGTCCTGACTTTC.

The rearrangement joins TRBV7-9 to TRBJ2-1; D unclear. Germline V gives CDR1 SEHNR, CDR2 FQNEAQ (reference sequence). CDR3 length: 13 amino acids. V lost 5 bases and J 3 bases, leaving 8 bases between the germline ends. CDR3 region: CASSIDNYNEQFF. In DNA, the CDR3 is TGTGCCAGCAGCATCGACAACTACAATGAGCAGTTCTTC.

The V gene is TRBV29-1, the J gene TRBJ2-7; D may correspond to TRBD1 or TRBD2 (6 bases each). The germline V and J ends were trimmed by 4 bases and 2 bases, with 9 bases remaining between them. CDR3 size: 12 residues. Germline V gene lookup returns CDR1 SQVTM and CDR2 ANQGSEA. CDR3 sequence reads: CSVVGGTYEQYF. CDR3 nucleotides: TGCAGCGTTGTGGGGGGCACCTACGAGCAGTACTTC.

The gene calls are TRBV5-1 and TRBJ2-2, with D unresolved. The CDR3 contains 15 residues. V lost 0 bases, J lost 4 bases, and 10 bases lay in between. CDR1 and CDR2 (germline): SGHRS, YFSETQ. CDR3 in amino acids: CASSLAQSGTGELFF. For the CDR3, the DNA is TGCGCCAGCAGCTTGGCTCAATCCGGCACCGGGGAGCTGTTTTTT.